The 29 T cell receptor beta chains below come from one sample, sequenced in a study of T cells in localized non-small cell lung cancer (dated by TCRdb to the early 2020s). The library was produced with the immunoSEQ multiplex PCR assay. The table was pulled from immuneACCESS by TCRdb, which kept in-frame rearrangements only. Such tables lose some clones; where checked, under half of the loss comes from unresolved V genes, and the rest has no known cause. The table for this sample lists about 40,000 clones; roughly 79% of them were counted only once. The ten largest clones add up to about 7% of the sample. The sequencing here drew on peripheral blood mononuclear cells, taken before any cancer treatment. These receptors all come from a male donor at least 60 years old with stage II lung adenocarcinoma.

The V call is TRBV28, the J call TRBJ2-5, with D perhaps being TRBD1 or TRBD2 (7 bases each). The DNA end lines up better with TRBJ2-7; the J call may be wrong. Looked up from germline, CDR1 is MDHEN and CDR2 is SYDVKM. CDR3 size: 13 residues. The CDR3 DNA sequence: TGTGCCAGCAGGGGAGGGGGCAGGTACGAGCAGTACTTC. Protein: CASRGGGRYEQYF.

This chain uses TRBV7-9 with TRBJ2-3, with 7 bases fitting TRBD2. The CDR3 totals 15 residues. CDR1 and CDR2 (germline): SEHNR, FQNEAQ (reference sequence). J gave up 1 base and V 1 base, and 2 bases lay outside the gene matches. CDR3 in amino acids: CASSLGLAGTDTQYF. Here the CDR3 DNA reads TGTGCCAGCAGCTTAGGGCTAGCGGGCACAGATACGCAGTATTTT.

The chain uses TRBV11-1 and TRBJ2-5; D might be TRBD2 (5 bases). The V end was cut by 6 bases, the J end by 4 bases, with 18 bases between. This CDR3 is 15 amino acids long. The germline V gene has CDR1 SGHAT and CDR2 FQDESV (reference sequence). The CDR3: CASRRAPMDAETQYF. For the CDR3, the DNA is TGTGCCAGCAGGCGGGCCCCCATGGATGCAGAGACCCAGTACTTC.

This clone was observed once. The chain joins TRBV7-2 to TRBJ2-5; 8 bases map to TRBD2. There are 14 residues in the CDR3. Germline trimming cut 6 bases from V and 5 bases from J; bases unmatched to any gene: 8. Per germline, CDR1 SGHTA and CDR2 FQGNSA. The CDR3 loop is CASSSGLAAETQYF. CDR3 DNA: TGTGCCAGCAGTTCCGGACTAGCAGCGGAGACCCAGTACTTC.

The rearrangement links TRBV19 to TRBJ1-2, with D perhaps TRBD1 (5 bases). This CDR3 contains 15 residues. Germline values: CDR1 LNHDA, CDR2 SQIVND (reference sequence). With 7 bases removed from V and 3 bases from J, the gap between germline ends came to 18 bases. The CDR3 region has the DNA TGTGCCAGTAATGATCGAGGGCAGGGTTACTATGGCTACACCTTC. This encodes CASNDRGQGYYGYTF.

This rearrangement joins TRBV30 to TRBJ2-7; 10 bases fit TRBD1. This CDR3 comprises 14 residues. Trimming removed 3 bases from V and 6 bases from J; junction bases left unmatched: 8. Germline values: CDR1 GTSNPN, CDR2 SVGIG (reference sequence). CDR3 in amino acids: CAWRRGTGALEQYF. CDR3 sequence (DNA): TGTGCCTGGAGGCGGGGGACAGGGGCTCTCGAGCAGTACTTC.

This sequence joins TRBV27 and TRBJ1-2; 9 bases fit TRBD1. The CDR3 extends over 16 amino acids. Germline assignment: CDR1 MNHEY and CDR2 SMNVEV (reference sequence). Trimming took 6 bases from V and 2 from J; bases not matched to a gene: 10. CDR3 DNA: TGTGCCAGCAGGCAACAGGGGGCCGGCATGAACTATGGCTACACCTTC. Translated, it gives CASRQQGAGMNYGYTF.

This chain joins TRBV9 and TRBJ1-5; no clear D gene. CDR1 is SGDLS and CDR2 is YYNGEE in the germline V gene. Trimming pared 2 bases from V and 3 bases from J, leaving 12 bases between. This CDR3 has 15 residues. CDR3 protein: CASSVSEGPNQPQHF. For the CDR3, the DNA is TGTGCCAGCAGCGTCTCCGAGGGTCCCAATCAGCCCCAGCATTTT.

The chain uses TRBV4-3 and TRBJ1-2, with 10 bases fitting TRBD1. The CDR3 extends over 15 amino acids. CDR1 is LGHNA, CDR2 YSLEER, per germline. V dropped 0 bases and J dropped 8; count of bases not matched to a gene: 6. DNA for the CDR3: TGCGCCAGCAGCCAAGATGGGACAGGGGTGGGGGGCTACACCTTC. It yields the protein CASSQDGTGVGGYTF.

Comments on this clone: Without the conserved terminal phenylalanine or tryptophan, this CDR3 likely stems from a read error. It is unclear where the CDR3 begins or ends on the DNA, so no DNA is shown, and the CDR3 is as TCRdb lists it. The chain is built from TRBV5-1 and TRBJ2-7; the DNA was not compared with TRBD1, the D call given in the table. Per germline, CDR1 SGHRS and CDR2 YFSETQ. The CDR3 is 9 residues long, counting both termini. CDR3 protein: CASTVLPQD.

The CDR3 bases are TGTGCCAGTAGTATACAGGGGGCGAGTCTTTCTCAGCCCCAGCATTTT. Encoded protein: CASSIQGASLSQPQHF. The chain combines TRBV19 with TRBJ1-5; 8 nucleotides match TRBD1. The CDR3 runs to 16 residues. J lost 6 bases, V lost 2 bases, and 9 bases had no gene match. Per the germline V gene, CDR1 is LNHDA and CDR2 is SQIVND (reference sequence).

The rearrangement joins TRBV6-6 to TRBJ1-1; D not certain. Trimming removed 5 bases from V and 6 bases from J, with 13 bases in between. Germline V gene sequence: CDR1 MNHNY, CDR2 SVGAGI (reference sequence). The length of the CDR3 is 13 residues. CDR3 in amino acids: CASSPRTMPEAFF. CDR3 coding DNA: TGTGCCAGCAGTCCCAGAACCATGCCTGAAGCTTTCTTT.

The rearrangement links TRBV19 to TRBJ2-6; D uncertain. The V gene's germline CDR1 is LNHDA and CDR2 SQIVND (reference sequence). The V gene lost 1 base and the J gene lost 0 bases, with 4 bases spanning the gap. The CDR3 sequence is 15 residues long. CDR3 sequence: CASSIGLSGANVLTF. The CDR3 region has the DNA TGTGCCAGTAGTATAGGGCTCTCTGGGGCCAACGTCCTGACTTTC.

J is TRBJ2-1 and V is TRBV11-2; 14 nucleotides align to TRBD2. The V gene's germline CDR1 is SGHAT and CDR2 FQNNGV. V was clipped by 4 bases and J by 7 bases; unmatched bases: 3. The CDR3 covers 15 residues. The CDR3 reads CASSSGLAGVNEQFF. The CDR3 DNA reads TGTGCCAGCAGCTCGGGACTAGCGGGAGTAAATGAGCAGTTCTTC.

The rearrangement uses TRBV7-2 and TRBJ1-1, with TRBD1 matching 8 bases. Germline V gene lookup returns CDR1 SGHTA and CDR2 FQGNSA. The CDR3 loop spans 14 amino acids. Unmatched junction bases numbered 4, after V lost 2 bases and J lost 5 bases. This CDR3 is CASSLQGAITEAFF. CDR3 sequence (DNA): TGTGCCAGCAGCTTACAGGGGGCGATAACTGAAGCTTTCTTT.

The rearrangement uses TRBV27 and TRBJ1-2, with a weak D call TRBD1 (6 bases). V was shortened by 3 bases and J by 4 bases, with 9 bases between the two germline ends. CDR1 and CDR2 (germline): MNHEY, SMNVEV (reference sequence). CDR3 length: 13 residues. The CDR3, as DNA: TGTGCCAGCAGTTTTGGACAGAGCTATGGCTACACCTTC. As protein: CASSFGQSYGYTF.

The rearrangement joins TRBV7-9 to TRBJ1-5; tentatively, D is TRBD1 (6 bases). The CDR3 has 15 amino acids. Germline V gene lookup returns CDR1 SEHNR and CDR2 FQNEAQ (reference sequence). The V and J ends lost 1 base and 5 bases respectively, with 12 bases between them. CDR3 region: CASSLVGQGYQPQHF. The DNA of the CDR3 is TGTGCCAGCAGCTTAGTAGGGCAGGGGTATCAGCCCCAGCATTTT.

The rearrangement uses TRBV7-8 and TRBJ2-5; no clear D gene. The germline CDR1 and CDR2 sequences are SGHVS and FQNEAQ. The CDR3 contains 12 residues. V lost 5 bases to trimming and J lost 6 bases, with 10 bases between them. The CDR3 DNA sequence: TGTGCCAGCAGCCGTCTCGGTCAGACCCAGTACTTC. Amino acids: CASSRLGQTQYF.

The chain couples TRBV9 to TRBJ2-1; unclear D gene. V was cut by 0 bases and J by 9 bases, with 4 bases left in between. CDR1 SGDLS and CDR2 YYNGEE come from the germline V gene. The CDR3 covers 11 residues. The CDR3 protein is CASSVGIEQFF. CDR3 bases: TGTGCCAGCAGCGTAGGGATTGAGCAGTTCTTC. Based on the CDR3 plus reference TRBV9 and TRBJ2-1, the full variable domain is DSGVTQTPKHLITATGQRVTLRCSPRSGDLSVYWYQQSLDQGLQFLIQYYNGEERAKGNILERFSAQQFPDLHSELNLSSLELGDSALYFCASSVGIEQFFGPGTRLTVL.

This clone was seen once. The V and J genes are TRBV18 and TRBJ1-1, with 8 bases identical to TRBD1. This CDR3 has 13 residues. V lost 4 bases and J lost 7; bases outside the gene matches: 5. Germline CDR1 and CDR2: KGHSH and LQKENI. The CDR3, as DNA: TGTGCCAGCTCACTGGGACAGGCACTTGAAGCTTTCTTT. It specifies CASSLGQALEAFF.

This clone is medium-sized within its sample. The chain uses TRBV2 and TRBJ1-1; D uncertain. This CDR3 region has 16 residues. V was shortened by 3 bases and J by 3 bases, with 17 bases between the two germline ends. CDR1 is SNHLY and CDR2 is FYNNEI in the germline V gene. The CDR3 DNA is TGTGCCAGCAGTGATGAATCCTTACAAGACTACACTGAAGCTTTCTTT. Residues: CASSDESLQDYTEAFF. The full variable domain, with the rest looked up from reference TRBV2 and TRBJ1-1, is EPEVTQTPSHQVTQMGQEVILRCVPISNHLYFYWYRQILGQKVEFLVSFYNNEISEKSEIFDDQFSVERPDGSNFTLKIRSTKLEDSAMYFCASSDESLQDYTEAFFGQGTRLTVV.

The chain links TRBV7-2 to TRBJ2-1; D not resolved. The germline V and J ends were trimmed by 1 base and 0 bases, with 7 bases remaining between them. This CDR3 has 15 amino acids. Germline CDR1 SGHTA, CDR2 FQGNSA. This CDR3 reads CASSLEGSSYNEQFF. The CDR3 nucleotides are TGTGCCAGCAGCTTAGAAGGAAGCTCCTACAATGAGCAGTTCTTC.

This chain connects TRBV30 to TRBJ1-4; D gene unclear. Germline loops: CDR1 GTSNPN, CDR2 SVGIG (reference sequence). V was shortened by 3 bases and J by 0 bases, with 8 bases between the two germline ends. This CDR3 contains 14 residues. The CDR3 DNA follows: TGTGCCTGGAGCCGAGATGCAACTAATGAAAAACTGTTTTTT. It specifies CAWSRDATNEKLFF.

This clone was counted a few times. The V and J genes are TRBV18 and TRBJ1-2; D might be TRBD1 (5 bases). The CDR3 is made up of 13 amino acids. Germline loops: CDR1 KGHSH, CDR2 LQKENI. Trimming removed 3 bases at V and 5 bases at J, with 10 bases between. The CDR3 DNA reads as TGTGCCAGCTCACCGTTGGGGGAGTATGGCTACACCTTC. Translated, it gives CASSPLGEYGYTF.

This clone was recorded a few times. J is TRBJ1-5 and V is TRBV29-1, with TRBD1 identical over 10 bases. The germline gives CDR1 SQVTM, CDR2 ANQGSEA. This CDR3 comprises 13 residues. The J segment lost 11 bases and the V segment lost 6 bases, leaving 10 bases of the junction unmatched. This chain's CDR3 is CSVSEAGTGAQHF. The CDR3 nucleotides are TGCAGCGTCTCGGAAGCTGGGACAGGGGCCCAGCATTTT.

The chain is built from TRBV6-1 and TRBJ1-2; D is possibly TRBD1 (5 bases). This CDR3 has 15 amino acids. The V gene lost 2 bases and the J gene lost 4 bases, with 14 bases spanning the gap. Germline V gene sequence: CDR1 MNHNS, CDR2 SASEGT. DNA for the CDR3: TGTGCCAGCAGTGAAACCCAGACAGACTTCTATGGCTACACCTTC. It yields the protein CASSETQTDFYGYTF.

J is TRBJ2-5 and V is TRBV4-2; D remains ambiguous. The CDR3 is 16 residues long. The germline V gene has CDR1 LGHNA and CDR2 YNFKEQ. Trimming removed 1 base from V and 1 base from J, with 13 bases in between. CDR3 amino acids: CASSQVPHRSQETQYF. The CDR3 bases are TGTGCCAGCAGCCAAGTCCCACACAGATCCCAAGAGACCCAGTACTTC.

Only a few counts were recorded for this clone. CDR3 DNA: TGTGCCAGCAGCCGGGAGCCCAATCAGCCCCAGCATTTT. Protein: CASSREPNQPQHF. This chain links TRBV7-9 with TRBJ1-5; unclear D gene. Trimming stripped 5 bases from V and 3 bases from J, with 8 bases between. Looked up from germline, CDR1 is SEHNR and CDR2 is FQNEAQ (reference sequence). CDR3 length equals 13 residues.

The V gene is TRBV5-1, the J gene TRBJ2-7; D is perhaps TRBD2 (6 bases). Trimming took off 0 bases at V and 5 bases at J, with 9 bases between the two ends. The CDR3 consists of 13 residues. The germline gives CDR1 SGHRS, CDR2 YFSETQ. The CDR3 nucleotides read TGCGCCAGCAGCTTGGGGGGCGGGAACGAGCAGTACTTC. Encoded protein: CASSLGGGNEQYF.